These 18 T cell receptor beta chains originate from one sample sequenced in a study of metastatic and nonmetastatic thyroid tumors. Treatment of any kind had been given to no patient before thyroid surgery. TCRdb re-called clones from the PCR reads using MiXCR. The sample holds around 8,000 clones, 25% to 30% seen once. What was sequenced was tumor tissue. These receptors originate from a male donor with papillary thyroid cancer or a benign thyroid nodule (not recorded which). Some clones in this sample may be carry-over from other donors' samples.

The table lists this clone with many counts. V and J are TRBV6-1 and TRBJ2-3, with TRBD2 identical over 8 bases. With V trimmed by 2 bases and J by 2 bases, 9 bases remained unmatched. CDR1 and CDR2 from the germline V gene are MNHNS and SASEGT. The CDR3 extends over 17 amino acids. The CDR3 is CASSERRLAGPTDTQYF. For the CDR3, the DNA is TGTGCCAGCAGTGAAAGGAGGTTAGCGGGACCCACAGATACGCAGTATTTT.

The DNA of the CDR3 is TGCAGCGCTTATTTCCCGGAGGGGAACACTGAAGCTTTCTTT. This sequence encodes CSAYFPEGNTEAFF. V gene TRBV29-1 combines with J gene TRBJ1-1; D is unclear. The germline CDR1 and CDR2 sequences are SQVTM and ANQGSEA. V lost 7 bases and J 1 base, leaving 16 bases between the germline ends. This CDR3 has 14 residues.

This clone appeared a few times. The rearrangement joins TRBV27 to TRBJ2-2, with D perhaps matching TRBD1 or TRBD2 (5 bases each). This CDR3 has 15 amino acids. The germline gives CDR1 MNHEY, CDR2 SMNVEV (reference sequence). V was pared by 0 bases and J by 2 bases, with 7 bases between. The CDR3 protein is CASSLSGVNTGELFF. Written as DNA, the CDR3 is TGTGCCAGCAGTTTATCGGGGGTAAACACCGGGGAGCTGTTTTTT.

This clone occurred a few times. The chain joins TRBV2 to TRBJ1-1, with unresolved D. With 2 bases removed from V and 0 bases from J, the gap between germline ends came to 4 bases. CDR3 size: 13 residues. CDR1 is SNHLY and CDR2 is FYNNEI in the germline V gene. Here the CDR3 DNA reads TGTGCCAGCAGTGAATTGATGAACACTGAAGCTTTCTTT. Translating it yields CASSELMNTEAFF.

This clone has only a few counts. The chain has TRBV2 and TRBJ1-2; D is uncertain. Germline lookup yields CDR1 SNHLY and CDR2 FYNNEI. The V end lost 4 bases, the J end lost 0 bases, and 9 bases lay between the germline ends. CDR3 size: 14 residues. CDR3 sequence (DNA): TGTGCCAGCAGTGTCCAGAGAGCTAACTATGGCTACACCTTC. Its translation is CASSVQRANYGYTF.

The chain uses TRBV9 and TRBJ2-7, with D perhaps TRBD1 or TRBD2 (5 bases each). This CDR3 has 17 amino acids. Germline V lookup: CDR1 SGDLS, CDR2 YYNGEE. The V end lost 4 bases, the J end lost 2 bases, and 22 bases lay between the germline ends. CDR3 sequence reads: CASSPNDPGPEAYEQYF. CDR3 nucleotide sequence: TGTGCCAGCAGCCCCAATGACCCGGGACCGGAGGCCTACGAGCAGTACTTC.

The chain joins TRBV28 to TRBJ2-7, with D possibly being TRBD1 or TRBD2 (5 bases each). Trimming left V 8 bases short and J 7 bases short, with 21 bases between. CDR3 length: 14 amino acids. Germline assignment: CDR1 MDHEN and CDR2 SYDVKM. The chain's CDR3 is CASYEGTGLGEQYF. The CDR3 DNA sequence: TGTGCCAGCTACGAAGGAACAGGACTCGGAGAGCAGTACTTC. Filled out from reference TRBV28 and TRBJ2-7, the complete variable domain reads DVKVTQSSRYLVKRTGEKVFLECVQDMDHENMFWYRQDPGLGLRLIYFSYDVKMKEKGDIPEGYSVSREKKERFSLILESASTNQTSMYLCASYEGTGLGEQYFGPGTRLTVT.

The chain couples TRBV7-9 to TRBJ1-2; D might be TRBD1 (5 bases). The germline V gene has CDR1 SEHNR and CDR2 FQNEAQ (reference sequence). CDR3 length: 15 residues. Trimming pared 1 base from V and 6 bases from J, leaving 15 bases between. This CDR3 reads CASSLGGAGSDGYTF. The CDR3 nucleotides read TGTGCCAGCAGCTTAGGGGGCGCGGGATCGGATGGCTACACCTTC.

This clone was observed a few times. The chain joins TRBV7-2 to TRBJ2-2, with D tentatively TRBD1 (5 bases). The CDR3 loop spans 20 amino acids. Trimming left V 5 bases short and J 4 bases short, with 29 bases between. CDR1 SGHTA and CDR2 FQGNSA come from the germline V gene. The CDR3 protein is CASSTQGGFRAPLGTGELFF. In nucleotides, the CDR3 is TGTGCCAGCAGCACCCAGGGTGGGTTCAGGGCCCCATTAGGCACCGGGGAGCTGTTTTTT.

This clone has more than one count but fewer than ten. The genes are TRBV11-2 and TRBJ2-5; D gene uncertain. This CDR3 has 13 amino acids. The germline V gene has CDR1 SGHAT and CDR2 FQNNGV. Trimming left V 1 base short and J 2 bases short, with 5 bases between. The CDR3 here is CASSLGGQETQYF. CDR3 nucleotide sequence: TGTGCCAGCAGCTTAGGGGGTCAAGAGACCCAGTACTTC.

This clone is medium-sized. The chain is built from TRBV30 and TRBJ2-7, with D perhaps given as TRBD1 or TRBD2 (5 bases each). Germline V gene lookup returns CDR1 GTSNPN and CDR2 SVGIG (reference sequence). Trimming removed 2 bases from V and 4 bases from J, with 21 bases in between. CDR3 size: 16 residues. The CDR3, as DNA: TGTGCCTGGAGTCCTTTTACGGGGCCGCCGGATTACGAGCAGTACTTC. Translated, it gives CAWSPFTGPPDYEQYF.

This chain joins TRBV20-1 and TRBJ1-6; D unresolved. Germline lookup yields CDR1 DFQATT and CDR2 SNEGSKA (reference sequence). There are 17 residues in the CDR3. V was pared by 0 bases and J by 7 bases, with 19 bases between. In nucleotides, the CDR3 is TGCAGTGCTAGAGATGAAGCCCCGGAAGGCCGGAATTCACCCCTCCACTTT. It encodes CSARDEAPEGRNSPLHF.

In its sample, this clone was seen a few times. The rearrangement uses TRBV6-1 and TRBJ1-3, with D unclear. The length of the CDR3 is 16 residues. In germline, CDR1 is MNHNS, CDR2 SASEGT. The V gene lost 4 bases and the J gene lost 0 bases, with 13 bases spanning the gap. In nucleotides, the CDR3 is TGTGCCAGCAGTGTAATACCCATAGGCTCTGGAAACACCATATATTTT. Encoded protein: CASSVIPIGSGNTIYF.

This CDR3 reads CASSAGAYYEQYF. The CDR3 DNA sequence: TGTGCCAGCAGTGCGGGAGCGTACTACGAGCAGTACTTC. The chain is built from TRBV2 and TRBJ2-7, with D maybe TRBD2 (6 bases). CDR3 size: 13 residues. CDR1 SNHLY and CDR2 FYNNEI come from the germline V gene. Between the trimmed V and J ends, which lost 4 bases and 3 bases, there was a span of 10 bases.

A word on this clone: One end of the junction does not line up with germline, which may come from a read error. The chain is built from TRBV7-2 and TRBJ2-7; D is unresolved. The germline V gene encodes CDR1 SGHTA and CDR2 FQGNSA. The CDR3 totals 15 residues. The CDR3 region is CASSFFLGSSYDQYF. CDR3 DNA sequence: TGTGCCAGCAGCTTTTTCTTGGGGTCCTCCTACGATCAGTACTTC.

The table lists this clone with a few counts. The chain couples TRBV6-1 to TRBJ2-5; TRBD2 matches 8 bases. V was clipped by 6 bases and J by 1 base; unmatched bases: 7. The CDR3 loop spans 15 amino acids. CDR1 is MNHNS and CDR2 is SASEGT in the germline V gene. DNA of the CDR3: TGTGCCAGCAGCTCGAAGACTAGCGCCCAAGAGACCCAGTACTTC. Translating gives CASSSKTSAQETQYF.

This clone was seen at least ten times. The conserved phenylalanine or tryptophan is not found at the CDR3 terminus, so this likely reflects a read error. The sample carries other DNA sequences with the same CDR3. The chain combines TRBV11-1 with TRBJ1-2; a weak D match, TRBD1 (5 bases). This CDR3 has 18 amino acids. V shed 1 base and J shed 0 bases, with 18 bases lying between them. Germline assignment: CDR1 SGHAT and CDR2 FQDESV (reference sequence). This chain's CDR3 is CASSLDEGRRLANYGYTL. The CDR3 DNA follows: TGTGCCAGCAGCTTAGATGAGGGACGGAGATTAGCTAACTATGGCTACACCCTC.

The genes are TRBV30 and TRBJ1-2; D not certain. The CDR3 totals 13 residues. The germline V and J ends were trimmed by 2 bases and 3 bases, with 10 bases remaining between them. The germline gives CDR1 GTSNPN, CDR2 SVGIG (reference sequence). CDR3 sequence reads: CAWSPVGDYGYTF. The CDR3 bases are TGTGCCTGGAGTCCAGTAGGCGACTATGGCTACACCTTC.